A single sample gave rise to the 9 T cell receptor beta chains below, sequenced in a study of T cells in Graves' hyperthyroidism and ophthalmopathy. Regions amplified from RNA transcripts were the TCR beta CDR3 regions. When the TCR CDR3 underwent first-round RT-PCR, the HTBI primer set was used. TCRdb reprocessed the multiplex PCR reads via MiXCR and lists one record per CDR3 protein. The data contain about 360,000 distinct CDR3 sequences, approximately 13% of them seen just once; the ten biggest clones take up 9% to 9.5%. Material for sequencing was blood. The receptor source for this set is a woman in her late teens or twenties with Graves' hyperthyroidism.

This clonotype was picked up many times. The chain links TRBV2 to TRBJ1-6; D unclear. The germline V and J ends were trimmed by 5 bases and 0 bases, with 26 bases remaining between them. The length of the CDR3 is 21 residues. Germline lookup yields CDR1 SNHLY and CDR2 FYNNEI. The DNA of the CDR3 is TGTGCCAGCAGTTCTGCTCCGGTGGCGTACAATCGAAACTCCTATAATTCACCCCTCCACTTT. It translates to CASSSAPVAYNRNSYNSPLHF.

This clonotype was recorded many times. The rearrangement links TRBV28 to TRBJ2-1; 8 positions match TRBD2. The germline V gene encodes CDR1 MDHEN and CDR2 SYDVKM. Unmatched junction bases numbered 8, after V lost 7 bases and J lost 0 bases. This CDR3 contains 16 residues. CDR3 loop: CASIPGGGLSYNEQFF. DNA of the CDR3: TGTGCCAGCATTCCCGGGGGGGGACTCTCCTACAATGAGCAGTTCTTC.

The V gene is TRBV20-1, the J gene TRBJ2-3; 8 nucleotides agree with TRBD2. This CDR3 region has 12 residues. The V segment lost 8 bases and the J segment 6 bases; nucleotides outside the gene matches: 7. Per germline, CDR1 DFQATT and CDR2 SNEGSKA (reference sequence). CDR3 sequence: CSPGGAADTQYF. For the CDR3, the DNA is TGCAGTCCCGGGGGGGCAGCCGATACGCAGTATTTT.

This clonotype has a count of ten or more. The rearrangement uses TRBV3-1 and TRBJ2-5; TRBD2 matches at 9 bases. The CDR3 has 16 residues. Germline V gene lookup returns CDR1 LGHDT and CDR2 YNNKEL (reference sequence). Trimming removed 1 base from V and 3 bases from J; junction bases left unmatched: 6. Here the CDR3 reads CASSQAARGGEETQYF. The CDR3 coding sequence is TGTGCCAGCAGCCAAGCGGCGCGGGGGGGTGAAGAGACCCAGTACTTC.

A word on this clonotype: This sequence may be a read error, since a much larger clone differs from it by one base. The CDR3 DNA follows: TGTGCCAGCGGCTTAGATACTGAGCAGTTCTTC. Protein: CASGLDTEQFF. The rearrangement uses TRBV7-9 and TRBJ2-1; no clear D. The germline V gene has CDR1 SEHNR and CDR2 FQNEAQ (reference sequence). The CDR3 totals 11 residues.

Many counts were recorded for this clonotype. The chain combines TRBV3-1 with TRBJ1-4; no clear D. The CDR3 runs 15 residues. Germline assignment: CDR1 LGHDT and CDR2 YNNKEL (reference sequence). The V end lost 4 bases, the J end lost 0 bases, and 9 bases lay between the germline ends. The CDR3 sequence: CASSPLAATNEKLFF. CDR3 in DNA: TGTGCCAGCAGCCCCCTAGCCGCAACTAATGAAAAACTGTTTTTT.

This clonotype was seen ten or more times. The chain is built from TRBV7-9 and TRBJ1-1; D gene ambiguous. This CDR3 contains 14 residues. V lost 5 bases and J 4 bases, leaving 14 bases between the germline ends. The germline gives CDR1 SEHNR, CDR2 FQNEAQ (reference sequence). CDR3 in amino acids: CASSPENRGTEAFF. CDR3 DNA sequence: TGTGCCAGCAGCCCGGAAAATCGCGGCACTGAAGCTTTCTTT.

This clonotype was recorded many times. J is TRBJ2-7 and V is TRBV12-3 or TRBV12-4, with TRBD2 matching over 13 bases. The CDR3 has 14 amino acids. J lost 7 bases, V lost 7 bases, and 7 bases had no gene match. CDR3 protein: CASTGLAGEKEQYF. The CDR3, as DNA: TGTGCCAGCACCGGACTAGCGGGAGAGAAGGAGCAGTACTTC.

This clonotype was recorded many times. The chain is built from TRBV7-2 and TRBJ2-7, with a possible D match to TRBD1 (6 bases). The V end was cut by 5 bases, the J end by 1 base, with 15 bases between. This CDR3 region has 15 residues. In germline, CDR1 is SGHTA, CDR2 FQGNSA. The CDR3 sequence is CASSILRDTSYEQYF. The CDR3 nucleotides are TGTGCCAGCAGCATCCTCCGGGACACATCCTACGAGCAGTACTTC.